These 28 T cell receptor beta chains share one sample of origin, sequenced in a study of blood T cell repertoires in COVID-19. Profiled with immunoSEQ multiplex PCR; TCRdb holds only in-frame clones, not every one. The data show 250,000 to 300,000 clones, about 88% seen once. The material sequenced was peripheral blood. The receptors were sampled from a man aged 18 to 29 with active or convalescent COVID-19.

V is TRBV29-1 and J is TRBJ2-2; D gene ambiguous. The CDR3 is 12 amino acids. Germline CDR1 reads SQVTM; CDR2 reads ANQGSEA. V was trimmed by 3 bases and J by 2 bases, leaving 4 bases between them. CDR3 bases: TGCAGCGTTGAGGCAAACACCGGGGAGCTGTTTTTT. It translates to CSVEANTGELFF.

The chain links TRBV14 to TRBJ1-2, with D unclear. CDR3 length: 13 residues. CDR1 is SGHDN and CDR2 is FVKESK in the germline V gene. Trimming removed 2 bases from V and 4 bases from J, with 8 bases in between. The CDR3: CASSQSGLYGYTF. CDR3 DNA: TGTGCCAGCAGCCAATCTGGACTCTATGGCTACACCTTC.

V and J are TRBV29-1 and TRBJ2-2, with 14 bases lining up with TRBD2. The germline V gene has CDR1 SQVTM and CDR2 ANQGSEA. The CDR3 runs to 15 residues. The junction had 1 base not matched to a gene; V was cut back by 3 bases and J by 4 bases. In DNA form, the CDR3 reads TGCAGCGTTGAGACTAGCGGGGGGGCCACCGGGGAGCTGTTTTTT. Amino acid sequence: CSVETSGGATGELFF.

The chain combines TRBV7-9 with TRBJ2-7; unclear D gene. V gave up 2 bases and J gave up 6 bases, with 8 bases separating them. Per germline, CDR1 SEHNR and CDR2 FQNEAQ (reference sequence). This CDR3 spans 12 amino acids. In nucleotides, the CDR3 is TGTGCCAGCAGCTTAAGTAGCCGCGAGCAGTACTTC. This gives the protein CASSLSSREQYF.

V usage is TRBV28 and J usage is TRBJ2-1; tentative D call: TRBD1 (5 bases). There are 14 residues in the CDR3. Trimming left V 6 bases short and J 8 bases short, with 17 bases between. CDR1 MDHEN and CDR2 SYDVKM come from the germline V gene. Here the CDR3 reads CASSLGPGRDEQFF. Here the CDR3 DNA reads TGTGCCAGCAGCCTTGGACCGGGCAGGGATGAGCAGTTCTTC.

The table lists this clone with a few counts. The chain links TRBV10-2 to TRBJ2-1; possible D gene TRBD1, 5 bases. The germline V gene encodes CDR1 WSHSY and CDR2 SAAADI. The V and J ends lost 10 bases and 0 bases respectively, with 19 bases between them. The CDR3 is 16 residues long. As DNA, the CDR3 is TGCGCCACAGTATCCACAGGTGCAAGCTCCTACAATGAGCAGTTCTTC. Its translation is CATVSTGASSYNEQFF.

The chain links TRBV15 to TRBJ1-5; D gene ambiguous. This CDR3 has 14 amino acids. The germline V gene encodes CDR1 LNHNV and CDR2 YYDKDF (reference sequence). The V and J ends lost 5 bases and 5 bases respectively, with 13 bases between them. The CDR3 DNA follows: TGTGCCACCAGCCTCCGGAGGGCTCATCAGCCCCAGCATTTT. Translating gives CATSLRRAHQPQHF.

This clone was counted once. The chain joins TRBV29-1 to TRBJ2-1; TRBD2 is a possible D gene (6 bases). CDR1 and CDR2 (germline): SQVTM, ANQGSEA. V shed 7 bases and J shed 0 bases, with 16 bases lying between them. CDR3 length: 15 residues. CDR3 sequence reads: CSAASGSSSYNEQFF. The CDR3 DNA follows: TGCAGCGCTGCAAGCGGGTCGAGCTCCTACAATGAGCAGTTCTTC.

This rearrangement joins TRBV6-5 to TRBJ2-7; 13 nucleotides line up with TRBD2. V lost 5 bases to trimming and J lost 5 bases; unmatched junction nucleotides: 6. This CDR3 spans 15 amino acids. Germline lookup yields CDR1 MNHEY and CDR2 SVGAGI. The CDR3 DNA sequence: TGTGCCAGCAGTACGACTAGCGGGAGGATCGACGAGCAGTACTTC. It encodes CASSTTSGRIDEQYF.

V gene TRBV5-4 combines with J gene TRBJ2-7, with D unclear. V dropped 0 bases and J dropped 3 bases, with 4 bases sitting between them. Germline-derived CDR1 and CDR2 are SGHNT and YYREEE (reference sequence). The CDR3 length is 12 residues. The CDR3 protein is CASSLDGYEQYF. The CDR3 nucleotides read TGTGCCAGCAGCTTGGACGGCTACGAGCAGTACTTC. Looking up the rest from reference TRBV5-4 and TRBJ2-7 gives the full variable domain: ETGVTQSPTHLIKTRGQQVTLRCSSQSGHNTVSWYQQALGQGPQFIFQYYREEENGRGNFPPRFSGLQFPNYSSELNVNALELDDSALYLCASSLDGYEQYFGPGTRLTVT.

CDR3 coding DNA: TGTGCCAGCAGGGGGACAGGGGGGCAGCCCCAGCATTTT. This sequence encodes CASRGTGGQPQHF. The chain recombines TRBV12-3 or TRBV12-4 with TRBJ1-5; TRBD1 matches 11 bases. V lost 6 bases and J lost 7; bases outside the gene matches: 2. The length of the CDR3 is 13 residues.

This clone was seen a few times. The chain combines TRBV10-3 with TRBJ1-4, with 8 bases lining up with TRBD1. J gave up 8 bases and V 0 bases, and 8 bases lay outside the gene matches. The CDR3 totals 16 residues. From germline, CDR1 is ENHRY and CDR2 SYGVKD. Written as DNA, the CDR3 is TGTGCCATCAGTGAGTCGACTGGACAGGGCGGAGAAAAACTGTTTTTT. It specifies CAISESTGQGGEKLFF.

V and J are TRBV2 and TRBJ2-1; TRBD2 might be the D (5 bases). From germline, CDR1 is SNHLY and CDR2 FYNNEI. The CDR3 loop spans 13 amino acids. Trimming took 6 bases from V and 8 from J, leaving 14 bases between them. CDR3 region: CASSPRNSDEQFF. As DNA, the CDR3 is TGTGCCAGCAGCCCCAGAAATAGCGATGAGCAGTTCTTC.

This rearrangement joins TRBV5-8 to TRBJ2-7; 8 bases match TRBD1. Germline assignment: CDR1 SGHTS and CDR2 YDEGEE. The CDR3 is made up of 14 amino acids. V was clipped by 7 bases and J by 0 bases; unmatched bases: 6. The CDR3 region has the DNA TGTGCCAGCCAGGGGGCGGGCAGCTCCTACGAGCAGTACTTC. Translated: CASQGAGSSYEQYF.

The V and J genes are TRBV12-3 or TRBV12-4 and TRBJ2-5; D might be TRBD2 (7 bases). The CDR3 sequence is 13 residues long. Between the trimmed V and J ends, which lost 3 bases and 4 bases, there was a span of 9 bases. CDR3 residues: CASSFGGAETQYF. The CDR3 DNA sequence: TGTGCCAGCAGTTTTGGGGGGGCAGAGACCCAGTACTTC.

V is TRBV27 and J is TRBJ1-1, with D perhaps matching TRBD1 (6 bases). The germline V gene has CDR1 MNHEY and CDR2 SMNVEV (reference sequence). The ends were cut back, 4 bases at V and 7 bases at J, with 16 bases in the middle. CDR3 size: 14 residues. The CDR3 region has the DNA TGTGCCAGCAGTTCCCGAGGGGGTCTCAGTGAAGCTTTCTTT. Encoded protein: CASSSRGGLSEAFF.

This chain uses TRBV5-1 with TRBJ2-1; 7 bases align to TRBD2. In germline, CDR1 is SGHRS, CDR2 YFSETQ. This CDR3 is built from 17 residues. After removal of 4 bases from V and 0 bases from J, the junction contained 10 bases not matched to a gene. In nucleotides, the CDR3 is TGCGCCAGCAGCCCCCGGGACTACGCTAGCTCCTACAATGAGCAGTTCTTC. This sequence encodes CASSPRDYASSYNEQFF.

The chain is built from TRBV12-5 and TRBJ1-5; 10 nucleotides align to TRBD1. The CDR3 has 23 amino acids. Unmatched junction bases numbered 21, after V lost 0 bases and J lost 1 base. CDR1 is LGHNT, CDR2 FRNRAP, per germline. As DNA, the CDR3 is TGTGCTAGTGGTTTGGTGATCTACGAAGGCGCCAAGACAGGGGGCTTAAGCAATCAGCCCCAGCATTTT. It encodes CASGLVIYEGAKTGGLSNQPQHF. Based on the CDR3 plus reference TRBV12-5 and TRBJ1-5, the full variable domain is DARVTQTPRHKVTEMGQEVTMRCQPILGHNTVFWYRQTMMQGLELLAYFRNRAPLDDSGMPKDRFSAEMPDATLATLKIQPSEPRDSAVYFCASGLVIYEGAKTGGLSNQPQHFGDGTRLSIL.

The count of this clone is one. The chain employs TRBV27 and TRBJ2-2; maybe TRBD1 (5 bases). Trimming cost V 2 bases and J 1 base, with 5 bases left between them. This CDR3 has 14 residues. Per germline, CDR1 MNHEY and CDR2 SMNVEV (reference sequence). CDR3 amino acids: CASSLTGNTGELFF. Written as DNA, the CDR3 is TGTGCCAGCAGTTTAACAGGGAACACCGGGGAGCTGTTTTTT.

This rearrangement joins TRBV2 to TRBJ2-5; D is possibly TRBD2 (5 bases). Germline CDR1 and CDR2: SNHLY and FYNNEI. The CDR3 consists of 13 residues. V was trimmed by 4 bases and J by 5 bases, leaving 11 bases between them. For the CDR3, the DNA is TGTGCCAGCAGTGGGCTGAGGGTCGAGACCCAGTACTTC. Its protein is CASSGLRVETQYF.

This chain links TRBV5-4 with TRBJ1-1; 7 bases are a match to TRBD1. CDR1 is SGHNT and CDR2 is YYREEE in the germline V gene (reference sequence). The CDR3 contains 13 residues. With V trimmed by 6 bases and J by 11 bases, 13 bases remained unmatched. The CDR3 is CASNRQGMRQAFF. CDR3 DNA: TGTGCCAGCAACAGACAGGGTATGAGACAGGCTTTCTTT.

This clone was detected once. The genes are TRBV5-1 and TRBJ1-5; 11 nucleotides match TRBD1. The ends lost 3 bases at V and 5 bases at J; junction bases unmatched: 1. This CDR3 region has 14 residues. Germline CDR1 and CDR2: SGHRS and YFSETQ. The CDR3 DNA reads TGCGCCAGCAGCTGGACAGGGGGCGATCAGCCCCAGCATTTT. Protein sequence: CASSWTGGDQPQHF.

The CDR3 DNA is TGTGCCAGCAGACTAGCGGGCGCGAACACCGGGGAGCTGTTTTTT. It codes for CASRLAGANTGELFF. The chain carries TRBV6-5 and TRBJ2-2; 9 bases line up with TRBD2. V shed 6 bases, J shed 0 bases, and the junction held 2 bases outside the gene matches. CDR1 is MNHEY and CDR2 is SVGAGI in the germline V gene. This CDR3 contains 15 residues.

The chain employs TRBV20-1 and TRBJ1-2; D remains unclear. CDR1 and CDR2 (germline): DFQATT, SNEGSKA (reference sequence). Trimming shortened V by 3 bases and J by 7 bases, and 9 bases separated the two germline ends. The CDR3 totals 11 residues. Here the CDR3 reads CSARHPGGYTF. The CDR3 DNA sequence: TGCAGTGCTAGGCACCCAGGTGGCTACACCTTC.

The V and J genes are TRBV5-6 and TRBJ2-1; no definite D call. V lost 4 bases and J lost 3, with 5 bases in between. Germline V gene lookup returns CDR1 SGHDT and CDR2 YYEEEE. The CDR3 sequence is 12 residues long. CDR3: CASSILYNEQFF. The DNA of the CDR3 is TGTGCCAGCAGCATCCTCTACAATGAGCAGTTCTTC.

This sequence joins TRBV6-5 and TRBJ1-4; the D is unclear. Per germline, CDR1 MNHEY and CDR2 SVGAGI. V dropped 0 bases and J dropped 7 bases, with 12 bases sitting between them. This CDR3 is 15 amino acids long. The CDR3: CASSYSPIPIEKLFF. The CDR3 nucleotides read TGTGCCAGCAGTTACTCCCCAATTCCAATTGAAAAACTGTTTTTT.

The chain has TRBV19 and TRBJ2-5; D is ambiguous. Germline V gene lookup returns CDR1 LNHDA and CDR2 SQIVND (reference sequence). This CDR3 contains 15 residues. V was pared by 4 bases and J by 5 bases, with 17 bases between. The CDR3 DNA reads TGTGCCAGTAGTACATTGACAAGCCTTGGGGAGACCCAGTACTTC. Its translation is CASSTLTSLGETQYF.

The rearrangement joins TRBV7-6 to TRBJ2-7, with a weak D call TRBD1 (5 bases). This CDR3 is built from 11 residues. Per germline, CDR1 SGHVS and CDR2 FNYEAQ. Trimming left V 5 bases short and J 5 bases short, with 7 bases between. The CDR3 DNA follows: TGTGCCAGCAGCCAGGGTCACGAGCAGTACTTC. The encoded protein is CASSQGHEQYF.